The T cell receptor (beta chain) under discussion was sequenced for a study of cytomegalovirus exposure and HLA in healthy donors. With 60 Vbeta and 13 Jbeta primers, the PCR was carried out. The table came from immunoSEQ multiplex PCR; TCRdb's copy has only in-frame clones and leaves some out. The data show some 150,000 clones, about 71% seen once. The CDR3 has 15 amino acids. CDR1 MNHEY and CDR2 SMNVEV come from the germline V gene (reference sequence). V was trimmed by 3 bases and J by 1 base, leaving 9 bases between them. The specimen was PBMCs. The chain has TRBV27 and TRBJ1-4; D is unclear. The receptor was isolated from a woman younger than 45 in good health and CMV-seronegative. The CDR3 protein is CASSFPRQTNEKLFF. In nucleotides, the CDR3 is TGTGCCAGCAGTTTTCCCCGACAAACTAATGAAAAACTGTTTTTT.